Presented here are 23 T cell receptor beta chains from one specimen sequenced in a study of T-cell memory formation after mild COVID-19. A single record per CDR3 protein comes from TCRdb applying MiXCR to the 5' RACE reads. This sample has 450,000 or so distinct CDR3 sequences, with around 19% found just once. Sequencing used PBMCs or a T cell subset sorted from them (not recorded which). The receptors come from an adult woman who had mild COVID-19 (a few samples of this study predate the infection). Cell type and time point are not known.

The chain employs TRBV7-9 and TRBJ2-3; D is perhaps TRBD2 (6 bases). CDR3 size: 15 residues. The germline gives CDR1 SEHNR, CDR2 FQNEAQ (reference sequence). Trimming cost V 2 bases and J 4 bases, with 13 bases left between them. CDR3 protein: CASSLWTGDADTQYF. As DNA, the CDR3 is TGTGCCAGCAGCTTATGGACGGGGGACGCAGATACGCAGTATTTT.

This sequence joins TRBV9 and TRBJ2-4; D possibly corresponds to TRBD1 (5 bases). Per the germline V gene, CDR1 is SGDLS and CDR2 is YYNGEE. V lost 3 bases to trimming and J lost 6 bases, with 13 bases between them. This CDR3 is 14 amino acids long. CDR3 sequence (DNA): TGTGCCAGCAGCGGGGGTAGGGGTGGAAACATTCAGTACTTC. It encodes CASSGGRGGNIQYF.

This clonotype came up a few times. The genes are TRBV12-3 or TRBV12-4 and TRBJ2-7, with 9 bases fitting TRBD2. The CDR3 is 15 residues long. With V trimmed by 5 bases and J by 5 bases, 10 bases remained unmatched. CDR3 sequence: CASSRTGLAVNEQYF. The CDR3 DNA is TGTGCCAGCAGTAGGACGGGACTAGCTGTAAACGAGCAGTACTTC.

CDR3 in DNA: TGTGCCAGCAGCTTGATGACGACAGGGTTCAATCAGCCCCAGCATTTT. It specifies CASSLMTTGFNQPQHF. J is TRBJ1-5 and V is TRBV5-6; the match to TRBD1 covers 7 bases. Per germline, CDR1 SGHDT and CDR2 YYEEEE. CDR3 length: 16 amino acids. The ends lost 1 base at V and 3 bases at J; junction bases unmatched: 7.

V and J are TRBV2 and TRBJ2-7; TRBD1 aligns across 7 bases. This CDR3 is built from 14 residues. V gave up 4 bases and J gave up 2 bases; unmatched junction bases: 5. CDR1 and CDR2 (germline): SNHLY, FYNNEI. The CDR3 DNA reads TGTGCCAGCAGTGGGGGACAGCTTACCTACGAGCAGTACTTC. Its translation: CASSGGQLTYEQYF.

This clonotype was counted a few times. The chain combines TRBV14 with TRBJ2-1; no clear D gene. Per the germline V gene, CDR1 is SGHDN and CDR2 is FVKESK. The CDR3 totals 14 residues. V lost 4 bases and J 6 bases, leaving 13 bases between the germline ends. This CDR3 is CASSLLGTGNEQFF. The CDR3 coding sequence is TGTGCCAGCAGCCTCCTGGGAACGGGCAATGAGCAGTTCTTC.

This clonotype turned up a few times. The chain links TRBV24-1 to TRBJ1-4; 7 bases match TRBD1. The V segment lost 3 bases and the J segment 5 bases; nucleotides outside the gene matches: 8. Germline values: CDR1 KGHDR, CDR2 SFDVKD. The CDR3 loop spans 16 amino acids. The CDR3: CATSDVRQGNNEKLFF. CDR3 DNA: TGTGCCACCAGTGATGTGCGACAGGGCAACAATGAAAAACTGTTTTTT.

The table lists this clonotype with many counts. The chain employs TRBV9 and TRBJ1-5; 7 nucleotides line up with TRBD1. The CDR3 has 17 residues. Germline CDR1 is SGDLS and CDR2 is YYNGEE. V shed 4 bases, J shed 0 bases, and the junction held 10 bases outside the gene matches. This CDR3 reads CASSSGGAADSNQPQHF. The CDR3 nucleotides are TGTGCCAGCAGCTCAGGGGGAGCCGCTGATAGCAATCAGCCCCAGCATTTT.

The CDR3 DNA reads TGTGCCTGGAGTGCCGGGGGCGCAGGGCAGCCCCAGCATTTT. The encoded protein is CAWSAGGAGQPQHF. The rearrangement links TRBV30 to TRBJ1-5, with D maybe TRBD1 (6 bases). Trimming removed 1 base from V and 7 bases from J, with 14 bases in between. The CDR3 sequence is 14 residues long. CDR1 GTSNPN and CDR2 SVGIG come from the germline V gene (reference sequence).

The gene calls are TRBV6-1 and TRBJ1-2; 7 bases are a match to TRBD1. Per the germline V gene, CDR1 is MNHNS and CDR2 is SASEGT. The CDR3 sequence is 16 residues long. The ends lost 7 bases at V and 3 bases at J; junction bases unmatched: 14. The CDR3 loop is CASIRPRRGTDYGYTF. In DNA form, the CDR3 reads TGTGCCAGCATAAGACCGCGAAGGGGGACAGACTATGGCTACACCTTC.

This clonotype has more than one count but fewer than ten. The chain uses TRBV5-1 and TRBJ2-3, with D possibly matching TRBD2 (5 bases). Germline V gene lookup returns CDR1 SGHRS and CDR2 YFSETQ. The CDR3 has 15 amino acids. Trimming cost V 0 bases and J 1 base, with 9 bases left between them. The chain's CDR3 is CASSLGNGGTDTQYF. CDR3 sequence (DNA): TGCGCCAGCAGCTTGGGTAACGGGGGCACAGATACGCAGTATTTT.

This clonotype was found a few times. This chain links TRBV5-1 with TRBJ1-1, with 9 nucleotides matching TRBD1. The CDR3 is 16 residues long. The V and J ends lost 4 bases and 2 bases, in that order; junction bases with no gene match: 9. The V gene's germline CDR1 is SGHRS and CDR2 YFSETQ. The CDR3 spells CASSEQYRGRNTEAFF. CDR3 sequence (DNA): TGCGCCAGCAGCGAACAATACAGGGGGCGAAACACTGAAGCTTTCTTT. Full variable domain (missing parts from reference TRBV5-1 and TRBJ1-1): KAGVTQTPRYLIKTRGQQVTLSCSPISGHRSVSWYQQTPGQGLQFLFEYFSETQRNKGNFPGRFSGRQFSNSRSEMNVSTLELGDSALYLCASSEQYRGRNTEAFFGQGTRLTVV.

The rearrangement joins TRBV20-1 to TRBJ2-7; D uncertain. This CDR3 contains 12 residues. Per the germline V gene, CDR1 is DFQATT and CDR2 is SNEGSKA (reference sequence). V shed 3 bases and J shed 5 bases, with 11 bases lying between them. The CDR3, as DNA: TGCAGTGCTAGTTTCGCCAGGCACGAGCAGTACTTC. Translated: CSASFARHEQYF.

This clonotype was observed a few times. The V call is TRBV11-2, the J call TRBJ2-3; D is possibly TRBD1 or TRBD2 (5 bases each). This CDR3 comprises 16 residues. V was trimmed by 5 bases and J by 4 bases, leaving 19 bases between them. Germline V CDR1 and CDR2: SGHAT, FQNNGV. CDR3 protein: CASSGRTYGGADTQYF. The CDR3 region has the DNA TGTGCCAGCAGCGGCCGGACCTATGGGGGTGCAGATACGCAGTATTTT.

The chain is built from TRBV24-1 and TRBJ2-5; D possibly corresponds to TRBD2 (6 bases). Trimming shortened V by 4 bases and J by 9 bases, and 17 bases separated the two germline ends. This CDR3 region has 14 residues. Germline V gene lookup returns CDR1 KGHDR and CDR2 SFDVKD. CDR3 coding DNA: TGTGCCACCAGTGACTGGGACTCCCGAGGGGCCCAGTACTTC. Translated, it gives CATSDWDSRGAQYF.

This clonotype has just a few counts. The chain couples TRBV6-5 to TRBJ1-6; 11 nucleotides line up with TRBD1. CDR1 and CDR2 from the germline V gene are MNHEY and SVGAGI. This CDR3 is 15 amino acids long. V was clipped by 8 bases and J by 9 bases; unmatched bases: 9. The CDR3 spells CASAYSGTGGSPLHF. Here the CDR3 DNA reads TGTGCCAGCGCCTACTCCGGGACAGGGGGTTCACCCCTCCACTTT.

The genes are TRBV7-2 and TRBJ1-6; 10 bases line up with TRBD1. Trimming took 6 bases from V and 9 from J; bases not matched to a gene: 8. This CDR3 comprises 15 residues. In germline, CDR1 is SGHTA, CDR2 FQGNSA. CDR3 in amino acids: CASSYWGTGVSPLHF. The CDR3 DNA follows: TGTGCCAGCAGTTATTGGGGGACAGGGGTTTCACCCCTCCACTTT. Full variable domain (missing parts from reference TRBV7-2 and TRBJ1-6): GAGVSQSPSNKVTEKGKDVELRCDPISGHTALYWYRQSLGQGLEFLIYFQGNSAPDKSGLPSDRFSAERTGGSVSTLTIQRTQQEDSAVYLCASSYWGTGVSPLHFGNGTRLTVT.

This sequence joins TRBV18 and TRBJ1-1; a possible D gene is TRBD1 (6 bases). V lost 3 bases and J lost 5, with 16 bases in between. The CDR3 extends over 15 amino acids. Germline CDR1 reads KGHSH; CDR2 reads LQKENI. The CDR3, as DNA: TGTGCCAGCTCACCGTTGTCGGGGAGGGGGACTGAAGCTTTCTTT. It codes for CASSPLSGRGTEAFF.

This chain joins TRBV9 and TRBJ2-7; 8 bases match TRBD1. J was trimmed by 0 bases and V by 3 bases; bases with no gene match: 5. Per the germline V gene, CDR1 is SGDLS and CDR2 is YYNGEE. The CDR3 extends over 15 amino acids. The DNA for the CDR3 is TGTGCCAGCAGCGAGGGGACAGGTAGCTCCTACGAGCAGTACTTC. This gives the protein CASSEGTGSSYEQYF. Looking up the rest from reference TRBV9 and TRBJ2-7 gives the full variable domain: DSGVTQTPKHLITATGQRVTLRCSPRSGDLSVYWYQQSLDQGLQFLIQYYNGEERAKGNILERFSAQQFPDLHSELNLSSLELGDSALYFCASSEGTGSSYEQYFGPGTRLTVT.

In its sample, this clonotype was seen a few times. V is TRBV6-1 and J is TRBJ1-2, with 7 bases lining up with TRBD1. Germline V CDR1 and CDR2: MNHNS, SASEGT. With V trimmed by 6 bases and J by 4 bases, 11 bases remained unmatched. This CDR3 is 15 amino acids long. The CDR3 loop is CASRERQGGGYGYTF. Here the CDR3 DNA reads TGTGCCAGCAGAGAACGACAGGGCGGCGGCTATGGCTACACCTTC.

CDR3 protein: CASKIQGRLRSPEQYF. CDR3 bases: TGCGCCAGCAAGATCCAGGGACGGTTGAGGTCGCCCGAGCAGTACTTC. The V gene is TRBV23-1, the J gene TRBJ2-7, with D possibly called TRBD1 or TRBD2 (5 bases each). TRBV23-1 is an open reading frame, and its role is uncertain. Trimming pared 7 bases from V and 6 bases from J, leaving 25 bases between. The CDR3 extends over 16 amino acids.

This clonotype was counted a few times. The rearrangement uses TRBV27 and TRBJ1-2; a weak D match, TRBD1 (5 bases). This CDR3 spans 14 amino acids. V lost 6 bases, J lost 4 bases, and 15 bases lay in between. Germline loops: CDR1 MNHEY, CDR2 SMNVEV (reference sequence). The chain's CDR3 is CASSSRVEVYGYTF. Here the CDR3 DNA reads TGTGCCAGCAGCTCCAGGGTTGAGGTCTATGGCTACACCTTC.

This clonotype was seen a few times. V usage is TRBV7-2 and J usage is TRBJ1-4; D uncertain. Deletions cut 4 bases from V and 5 bases from J, with 8 bases between. From germline, CDR1 is SGHTA and CDR2 FQGNSA. The CDR3 totals 13 residues. This CDR3 reads CASSYGRNEKLFF. CDR3 DNA: TGTGCCAGCAGCTACGGCCGGAATGAAAAACTGTTTTTT.